The sequence of this TCR beta chain was determined in a study of tumor-infiltrating lymphocytes in localized non-small cell lung cancer. Turning to the study itself: Tumor tissue and non-adjacent uninvolved lung came from each patient. Study results and limitations: Tumors had more T cell infiltration than uninvolved lung, per TCRbeta sequencing and CD3 counts. TCR sequencing covered a subset of patients with enough tissue. Tumor T-cell fraction from TCR sequencing was not associated with recurrence-free survival (p = 0.61).

Details on this clone: Its antigen is still unknown.

Germline V lookup: CDR1 SGHTA, CDR2 FQGNSA. The CDR3 sequence is 14 residues long. The V and J ends lost 2 bases and 3 bases respectively, with 8 bases between them. Using immunoSEQ multiplex PCR, the repertoire was profiled, and TCRdb retains in-frame clones only, with some absent. The sample shows 25,000 to 35,000 clones, over 75% of them seen only once. The genes are TRBV7-2 and TRBJ1-5; maybe TRBD1 (6 bases). The specimen was lung tumor tissue. The clonotype originates from a human donor with non-small cell lung cancer. The DNA of the CDR3 is TGTGCCAGCAGCTTACGGACAGCCAATCAGCCCCAGCATTTT. Translating gives CASSLRTANQPQHF.